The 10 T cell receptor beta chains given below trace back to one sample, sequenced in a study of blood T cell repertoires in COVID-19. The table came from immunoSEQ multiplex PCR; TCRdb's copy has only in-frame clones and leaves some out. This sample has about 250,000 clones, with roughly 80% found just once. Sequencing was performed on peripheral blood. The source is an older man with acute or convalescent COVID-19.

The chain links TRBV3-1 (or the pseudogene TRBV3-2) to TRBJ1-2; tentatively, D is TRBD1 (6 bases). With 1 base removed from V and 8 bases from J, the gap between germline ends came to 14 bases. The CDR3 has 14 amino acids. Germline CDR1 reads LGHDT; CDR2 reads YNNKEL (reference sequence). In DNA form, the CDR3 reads TGTGCCAGCAGCCAAGCCCAGGGGTTAGGAGGCTACACCTTC. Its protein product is CASSQAQGLGGYTF.

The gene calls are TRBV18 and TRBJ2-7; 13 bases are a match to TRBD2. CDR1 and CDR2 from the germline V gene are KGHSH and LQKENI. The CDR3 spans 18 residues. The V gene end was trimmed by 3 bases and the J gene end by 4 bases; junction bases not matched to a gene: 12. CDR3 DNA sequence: TGTGCCAGCTCACCGCGGGGCCTACTAGCGGGAGGGGGATACGAGCAGTACTTC. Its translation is CASSPRGLLAGGGYEQYF.

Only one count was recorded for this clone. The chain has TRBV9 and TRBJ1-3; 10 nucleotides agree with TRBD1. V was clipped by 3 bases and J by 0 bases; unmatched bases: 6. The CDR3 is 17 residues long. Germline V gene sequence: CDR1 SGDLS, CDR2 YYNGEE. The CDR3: CASSARQGATSGNTIYF. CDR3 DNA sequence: TGTGCCAGCAGCGCTCGACAGGGGGCCACCTCTGGAAACACCATATATTTT.

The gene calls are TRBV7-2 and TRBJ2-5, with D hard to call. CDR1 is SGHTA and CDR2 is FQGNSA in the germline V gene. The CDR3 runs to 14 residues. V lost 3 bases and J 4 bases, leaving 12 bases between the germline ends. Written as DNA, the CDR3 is TGTGCCAGCAGCTTTTTTGCAGATCGAGAGACCCAGTACTTC. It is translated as CASSFFADRETQYF. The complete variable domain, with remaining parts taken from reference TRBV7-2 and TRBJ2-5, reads GAGVSQSPSNKVTEKGKDVELRCDPISGHTALYWYRQSLGQGLEFLIYFQGNSAPDKSGLPSDRFSAERTGGSVSTLTIQRTQQEDSAVYLCASSFFADRETQYFGPGTRLLVL.

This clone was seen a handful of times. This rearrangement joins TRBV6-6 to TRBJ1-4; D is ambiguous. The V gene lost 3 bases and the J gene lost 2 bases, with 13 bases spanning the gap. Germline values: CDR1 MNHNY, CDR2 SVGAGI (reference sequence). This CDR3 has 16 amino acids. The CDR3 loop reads CASSYHHVSTNEKLFF. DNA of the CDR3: TGTGCCAGCAGTTATCACCACGTAAGCACTAATGAAAAACTGTTTTTT.

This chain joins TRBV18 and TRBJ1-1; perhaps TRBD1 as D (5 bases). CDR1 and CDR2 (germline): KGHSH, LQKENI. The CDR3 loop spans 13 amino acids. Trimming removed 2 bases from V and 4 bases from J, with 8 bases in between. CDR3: CASSPNQGTEAFF. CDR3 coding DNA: TGTGCCAGCTCACCAAACCAGGGCACTGAAGCTTTCTTT.

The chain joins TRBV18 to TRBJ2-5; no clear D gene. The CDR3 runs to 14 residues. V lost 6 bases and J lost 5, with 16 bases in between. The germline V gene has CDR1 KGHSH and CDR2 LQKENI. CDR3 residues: CASSRHPRGETQYF. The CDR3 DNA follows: TGTGCCAGCTCGCGACACCCCCGTGGGGAGACCCAGTACTTC.

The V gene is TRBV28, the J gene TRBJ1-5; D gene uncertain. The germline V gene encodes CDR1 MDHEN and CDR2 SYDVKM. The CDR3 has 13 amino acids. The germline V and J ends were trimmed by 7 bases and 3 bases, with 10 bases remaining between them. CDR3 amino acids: CASTRANNQPQHF. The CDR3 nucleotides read TGTGCCAGCACTAGAGCGAACAATCAGCCCCAGCATTTT.

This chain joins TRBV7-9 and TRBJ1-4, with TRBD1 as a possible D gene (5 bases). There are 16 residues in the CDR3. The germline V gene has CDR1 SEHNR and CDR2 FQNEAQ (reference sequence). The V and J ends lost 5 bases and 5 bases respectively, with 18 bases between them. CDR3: CASSASWDGLNEKLFF. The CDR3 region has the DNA TGTGCCAGCAGCGCCAGTTGGGACGGACTAAATGAAAAACTGTTTTTT.

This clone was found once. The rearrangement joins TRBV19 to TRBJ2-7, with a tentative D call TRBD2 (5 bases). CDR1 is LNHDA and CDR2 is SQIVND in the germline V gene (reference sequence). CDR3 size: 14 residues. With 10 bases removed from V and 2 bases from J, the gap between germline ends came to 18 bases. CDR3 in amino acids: CATRRGPSTYEQYF. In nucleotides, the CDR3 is TGTGCCACCAGACGGGGTCCTTCTACCTACGAGCAGTACTTC.